This TCR beta chain was identified in a study of CD8 T cells in ankylosing spondylitis. Study-wide findings and caveats: A number of the motif variants had already been described in reactive arthritis synovial fluid and blood. Within matched ankylosing spondylitis synovial fluid, disease-linked clones were reportedly significantly enriched. Among TCR beta sequences, a motif of several highly homologous variants appeared characteristic of ankylosing spondylitis blood.

Construction of TCR beta libraries was performed using quantitative 5'-RACE with molecular barcodes. Using its own MiXCR run on the 5' RACE reads, TCRdb lists one record per CDR3 protein. Of about 460,000 distinct CDR3 sequences listed, about 5.2% were seen once; the top ten hold roughly 3.5%. CDR1 and CDR2 (germline): LGHDT, YNNKEL (reference sequence). This CDR3 contains 14 residues. Between the trimmed V and J ends, which lost 3 bases and 1 base, there was a span of 6 bases. This clonotype was recorded a few times. Its antigen is undetermined. The receptor comes from a male donor with ankylosing spondylitis. This chain joins TRBV3-1 and TRBJ2-2; D gene unclear. The sequenced sample consisted of blood, either unsorted or a sorted T cell fraction (not recorded which). Here the CDR3 DNA reads TGTGCCAGCAGCCATGACTGGAACACCGGGGAGCTGTTTTTT. This gives the protein CASSHDWNTGELFF.